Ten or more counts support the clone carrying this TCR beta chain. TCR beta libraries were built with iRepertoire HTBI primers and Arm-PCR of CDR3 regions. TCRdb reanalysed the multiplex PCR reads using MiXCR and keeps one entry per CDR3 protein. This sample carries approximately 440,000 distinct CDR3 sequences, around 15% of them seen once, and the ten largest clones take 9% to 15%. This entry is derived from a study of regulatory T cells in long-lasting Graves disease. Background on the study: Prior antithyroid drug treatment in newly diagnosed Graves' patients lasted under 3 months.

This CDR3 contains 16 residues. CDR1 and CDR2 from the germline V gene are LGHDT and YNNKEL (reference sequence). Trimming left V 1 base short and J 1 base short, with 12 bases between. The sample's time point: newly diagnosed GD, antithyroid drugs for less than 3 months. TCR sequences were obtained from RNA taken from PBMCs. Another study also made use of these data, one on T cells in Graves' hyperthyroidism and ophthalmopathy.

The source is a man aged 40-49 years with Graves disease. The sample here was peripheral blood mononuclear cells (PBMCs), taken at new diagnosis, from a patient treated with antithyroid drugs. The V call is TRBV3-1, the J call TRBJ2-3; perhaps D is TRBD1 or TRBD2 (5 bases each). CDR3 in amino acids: CASSQGGTTGTDTQYF. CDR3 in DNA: TGTGCCAGCAGCCAAGGTGGGACGACCGGCACAGATACGCAGTATTTT.